This T cell receptor beta chain was identified during a study of blood T cell repertoires in COVID-19. For the study at large: Sources were T cells, B-cell-depleted T cells, or PBMCs; the material itself was cDNA or gDNA.

Using immunoSEQ multiplex PCR, the repertoire was profiled, and TCRdb retains in-frame clones only, with some absent. The sample carries about 300,000 clones, around nine tenths recorded once. This CDR3 region has 14 residues. Germline lookup yields CDR1 GTSNPN and CDR2 SVGIG (reference sequence). V was cut by 0 bases and J by 7 bases, with 15 bases left in between. This TCR came from a woman between 45 and 65 years old who had been exposed to COVID-19. This chain connects TRBV30 to TRBJ1-2; no reliable D call. Input material: PBMCs or T cells enriched from blood (not recorded which). The CDR3 sequence: CAWSVLFGSRGYTF. The CDR3 DNA follows: TGTGCCTGGAGTGTACTCTTCGGGTCCCGTGGCTACACCTTC.